This paragraph covers one T cell receptor (beta chain) sequence. Its binding antigen is unknown. Base qualities are not provided; no much larger clone lies one nucleotide away. The data originate from a study of T cell responses to AZD1222 COVID-19 vaccine (dated by TCRdb to about 2021). Concerning the study at large: TCR sequencing covered over 230 trial participants: about 210 given two doses of AZD1222 and approximately 25 given two doses of MenACWY control vaccine. Trial participants were enrolled by age into 18-55, 56-69 and 70-plus year subgroups, with around 150, 28 and 57 TCR-sequenced participants respectively. Broader findings and caveats from the paper: The 56-69-year group was small, and its depth increase did not reach significance, likely because of low power. Reportedly, almost half of the unique spike-specific TCRs recognized epitopes lying outside the regions that are mutated in the B.1.351 and B.1.1.7 variants. Only five to seven AZD1222 recipients were SARS-CoV-2 seropositive at baseline, limiting conclusions about previously exposed vaccinees. Participants were mostly white British, with more females than males. The authors suggested clonal diversity may have been underestimated. Vaccine-associated CD4 TCRs spanned the whole spike protein, with dominant responses in regions 160-218 and 743-854. Because no samples from the day 14 peak response were available, repertoires could be characterized only after the peak T cell response. After two AZD1222 doses, spike-specific TCR breadth and depth were significantly higher than at day 0 and than in MenACWY recipients.

The CDR3 regions of human TCRbeta chains were analyzed by immunosequencing. Processing in the source paper ran as follows. TCRs in the repertoires were compared against a reference library of SARS-CoV-2-specific TCRs that had been generated with the MIRA antigen-specificity platform. Breadth was defined as the fraction of unique TCRs that were SARS-CoV-2-associated. Depth was defined as the fraction of total T cells that were SARS-CoV-2-associated. Each spike-specific TCR was assigned to its reactive spike region and to a CD4 or CD8 class using the MIRA data. Log10-transformed breadth and depth values were compared by one-way ANOVA with Sidak's multiple comparisons tests. What TCRdb holds here is the immuneACCESS table cut down to in-frame rearrangements. Part of the clones is not present; checked against another copy, under half of the missing clones reflect an unresolved V gene, and the others are unexplained. The V and J calls and clone size were taken over from that table, and D and trimming were inferred from the DNA. The sample includes more than 95,000 clones, with around nine tenths observed a single time. Over 8.5% of the sample comes from the top ten.

From the germline V gene, CDR1 is LGHNT and CDR2 is FRNRAP. V loses 6 bases, J loses 1 base, and the germline ends lie 9 bases apart. The CDR3 starts with the cysteine, ends with the phenylalanine, and has 13 residues. The DNA shown is the 39-base CDR3, in frame from base 1. What the time point label conveys for this sample: baseline before first vaccination. The treatment or condition label corresponds to: meningococcal conjugate vaccine given as trial control. Vaccinee samples came from UK trials COV001 and COV002, including a single-blind randomized controlled phase 2/3 trial of AZD1222 (ChAdOx1 nCoV-19) in healthy adults. Trial participant PBMC samples were collected at day 0 and day 28 after the second dose for TCRbeta chain sequencing.

Here the chain combines TRBV12-5 and TRBJ1-1, and perhaps TRBD1 as D gene, on 5 matching bases. The clonotype comes from an adult in good health. Material: peripheral blood, obtained on day 0 of MenACWY control vaccination. For the CDR3, the sequence is CASGMGGNTEAFF. The nucleotide sequence is TGTGCTAGTGGGATGGGGGGGAACACTGAAGCTTTCTTT. The full variable domain, completed from the reference TRBV12-5 and TRBJ1-1 proteins outside the CDR3, reads DARVTQTPRHKVTEMGQEVTMRCQPILGHNTVFWYRQTMMQGLELLAYFRNRAPLDDSGMPKDRFSAEMPDATLATLKIQPSEPRDSAVYFCASGMGGNTEAFFGQGTRLTVV.